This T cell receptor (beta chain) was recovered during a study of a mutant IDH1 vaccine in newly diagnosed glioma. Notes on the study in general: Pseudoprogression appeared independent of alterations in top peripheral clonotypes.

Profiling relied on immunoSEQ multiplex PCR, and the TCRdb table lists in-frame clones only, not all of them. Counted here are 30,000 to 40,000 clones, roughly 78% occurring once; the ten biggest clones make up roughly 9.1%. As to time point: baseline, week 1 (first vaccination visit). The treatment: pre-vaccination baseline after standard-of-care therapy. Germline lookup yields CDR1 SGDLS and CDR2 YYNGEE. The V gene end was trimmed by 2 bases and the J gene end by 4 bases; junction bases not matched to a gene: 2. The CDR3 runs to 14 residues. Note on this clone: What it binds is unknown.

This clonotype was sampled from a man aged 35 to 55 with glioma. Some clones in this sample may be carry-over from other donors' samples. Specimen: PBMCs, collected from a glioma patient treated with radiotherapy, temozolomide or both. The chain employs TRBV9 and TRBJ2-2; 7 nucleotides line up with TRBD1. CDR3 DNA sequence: TGTGCCAGCAGCGTCGACAGGGTCACCGGGGAGCTGTTTTTT. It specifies CASSVDRVTGELFF.